This entry lists 23 T cell receptor beta chains sequenced from one sample in a study of identical twins. TCRdb recomputed calls from the 5' RACE reads with MiXCR, one row per CDR3 protein. The sample lists about 920,000 distinct CDR3 sequences, about 12% occurring once. The same sample was also used in a study of yellow fever vaccine responses in identical twins.

The sequencing sample was made of PBMCs. The receptors were gathered from a woman aged 18 to 35 in good health.

The chain links TRBV6-5 to TRBJ2-6; D possibly corresponds to TRBD1 (6 bases). The V gene's germline CDR1 is MNHEY and CDR2 SVGAGI. Trimming removed 2 bases from V and 3 bases from J, with 14 bases in between. The CDR3 is made up of 17 amino acids. The CDR3: CASSYPPGVGGANVLTF. In DNA form, the CDR3 reads TGTGCCAGCAGTTACCCGCCAGGGGTGGGTGGGGCCAACGTCCTGACTTTC.

V is TRBV20-1 and J is TRBJ2-5; D is undetermined. Trimming pared 6 bases from V and 5 bases from J, leaving 10 bases between. The CDR3 length is 11 residues. Looked up from germline, CDR1 is DFQATT and CDR2 is SNEGSKA (reference sequence). Here the CDR3 DNA reads TGCAGTGCGCCAGTAAGGGAGACCCAGTACTTC. It translates to CSAPVRETQYF.

V gene TRBV4-1 combines with J gene TRBJ2-5; 8 bases agree with TRBD1. Germline V lookup: CDR1 MGHRA, CDR2 YSYEKL. This CDR3 contains 19 residues. V shed 1 base, J shed 1 base, and the junction held 14 bases outside the gene matches. The CDR3 DNA reads as TGCGCCAGCAGCCAAGCCTCATACCGGGACAGGAGGACCCAAGAGACCCAGTACTTC. This sequence encodes CASSQASYRDRRTQETQYF.

This clonotype was picked up many times. V and J are TRBV12-3 or TRBV12-4 and TRBJ1-1; D is unresolved. This CDR3 comprises 14 residues. Trimming pared 5 bases from V and 3 bases from J, leaving 13 bases between. The CDR3 here is CASSPYSVDTEAFF. CDR3 nucleotides: TGTGCCAGCAGTCCCTATTCAGTCGACACTGAAGCTTTCTTT.

Regarding this clonotype: This may come from a read error, since a much larger clone is one base off. The chain couples TRBV9 to TRBJ2-5; D unclear. The germline CDR1 and CDR2 sequences are SGDLS and YYNGEE. The CDR3 loop spans 11 amino acids. DNA for the CDR3: TGTGGCAGCAGCGTAGAAGAGACCCAGTACTTC. It is translated as CGSSVEETQYF.

This clonotype has only a few counts. V usage is TRBV7-9 and J usage is TRBJ2-3; TRBD1 agrees at 10 bases. After removal of 3 bases from V and 4 bases from J, the junction contained 7 bases not matched to a gene. The germline V gene has CDR1 SEHNR and CDR2 FQNEAQ (reference sequence). The CDR3 totals 16 residues. CDR3 sequence: CASSFPGQGSPDTQYF. Written as DNA, the CDR3 is TGTGCCAGCAGCTTCCCGGGACAGGGGTCCCCAGATACGCAGTATTTT.

Ten or more counts support this clonotype. This chain uses TRBV4-1 with TRBJ2-7, with D possibly TRBD2 on 6 matching bases. This CDR3 has 13 amino acids. Germline V CDR1 and CDR2: MGHRA, YSYEKL. V was cut by 4 bases and J by 3 bases, with 10 bases left in between. Here the CDR3 DNA reads TGCGCCAGCAGCCCCGGGAGTTACTACGAGCAGTACTTC. It yields the protein CASSPGSYYEQYF.

The genes are TRBV14 and TRBJ2-5; 11 bases agree with TRBD2. Trimming took 6 bases from V and 1 from J; bases not matched to a gene: 7. This CDR3 is 16 amino acids long. Looked up from germline, CDR1 is SGHDN and CDR2 is FVKESK. The CDR3 nucleotides read TGTGCCAGCAGTCATCTCGGACTAGCGGGCCAAGAGACCCAGTACTTC. Translation gives CASSHLGLAGQETQYF.

The genes are TRBV9 and TRBJ1-5, with a weak D call TRBD1 (5 bases). The germline V and J ends were trimmed by 3 bases and 4 bases, with 14 bases remaining between them. CDR1 and CDR2 from the germline V gene are SGDLS and YYNGEE. The CDR3 covers 15 residues. CDR3 residues: CASSALRAYNQPQHF. Here the CDR3 DNA reads TGTGCCAGCAGCGCCCTCAGGGCATATAATCAGCCCCAGCATTTT.

CDR3 in amino acids: CASSLTLASGNNEQFF. CDR3 sequence (DNA): TGTGCCAGCAGTTTAACCCTGGCTAGCGGGAACAATGAGCAGTTCTTC. The chain joins TRBV28 to TRBJ2-1; 9 nucleotides agree with TRBD2. This CDR3 has 16 amino acids. V trimming: 2 bases; J trimming: 5 bases; junction bases outside the gene matches: 7. Germline loops: CDR1 MDHEN, CDR2 SYDVKM. Full variable domain (outside the CDR3, taken from reference TRBV28 and TRBJ2-1): DVKVTQSSRYLVKRTGEKVFLECVQDMDHENMFWYRQDPGLGLRLIYFSYDVKMKEKGDIPEGYSVSREKKERFSLILESASTNQTSMYLCASSLTLASGNNEQFFGPGTRLTVL.

V and J are TRBV4-2 and TRBJ2-5; no clear D. The CDR3 loop spans 15 amino acids. CDR1 is LGHNA, CDR2 YNFKEQ, per germline. Between the trimmed V and J ends, which lost 0 bases and 5 bases, there was a span of 13 bases. Written as DNA, the CDR3 is TGTGCCAGCAGCCAAGATTGGGGTGCGGTGGAGACCCAGTACTTC. It codes for CASSQDWGAVETQYF.

The chain links TRBV12-3 or TRBV12-4 to TRBJ2-2; 9 nucleotides match TRBD2. The CDR3 totals 15 residues. The ends lost 5 bases at V and 4 bases at J; junction bases unmatched: 5. For the CDR3, the DNA is TGTGCCAGCAGTACCAGGACTAGCGCCACCGGGGAGCTGTTTTTT. As protein: CASSTRTSATGELFF.

The V and J genes are TRBV12-3 or TRBV12-4 and TRBJ2-7; 8 bases match TRBD2. V was pared by 6 bases and J by 2 bases, with 9 bases of the junction left unmatched. The CDR3 loop spans 15 amino acids. In DNA, the CDR3 is TGTGCCAGCAGCTTCTATCGCGGGGGGCCCTACGAGCAGTACTTC. This translates into CASSFYRGGPYEQYF.

This clonotype was detected a few times. The junction does not match germline at one end; this may be a read error. The gene calls are TRBV5-1 and TRBJ2-1, with TRBD2 identical over 14 bases. This CDR3 comprises 15 residues. Germline CDR1 reads SGHRS; CDR2 reads YFSETQ. The CDR3 coding sequence is TGCGCCAGCAGGTTGGGGACTAGCGGGAGCCATGAGCAGTTCTTC. This sequence encodes CASRLGTSGSHEQFF. The entire variable domain, with the rest obtained from reference TRBV5-1 and TRBJ2-1, is as follows: KAGVTQTPRYLIKTRGQQVTLSCSPISGHRSVSWYQQTPGQGLQFLFEYFSETQRNKGNFPGRFSGRQFSNSRSEMNVSTLELGDSALYLCASRLGTSGSHEQFFGPGTRLTVL.

V is TRBV4-1 and J is TRBJ2-1; 11 positions agree with TRBD2. The CDR3 has 19 amino acids. Trimming took 0 bases from V and 0 from J; bases not matched to a gene: 7. Germline assignment: CDR1 MGHRA and CDR2 YSYEKL. For the CDR3, the DNA is TGCGCCAGCAGCCAAGACCGACTAGCGGGGCTAAGCTCCTACAATGAGCAGTTCTTC. Translated: CASSQDRLAGLSSYNEQFF.

This clonotype was seen more than once but under ten times. CDR3 sequence reads: CAAGGSSYEQYF. As DNA, the CDR3 is TGTGCTGCGGGGGGGAGCTCCTACGAGCAGTACTTC. The chain recombines TRBV28 with TRBJ2-7; the match to TRBD2 covers 9 bases. This CDR3 comprises 12 residues. CDR1 and CDR2 (germline): MDHEN, SYDVKM.

The rearrangement uses TRBV20-1 and TRBJ2-1, with D unresolved. CDR1 DFQATT and CDR2 SNEGSKA come from the germline V gene (reference sequence). The CDR3 covers 12 residues. The V end lost 1 base, the J end lost 9 bases, and 10 bases lay between the germline ends. CDR3 protein: CSARGQYVEQFF. CDR3 DNA sequence: TGCAGTGCTAGAGGGCAGTATGTTGAGCAGTTCTTC.

The chain links TRBV25-1 to TRBJ2-1; unclear D gene. Germline V gene lookup returns CDR1 MGHDK and CDR2 SYGVNS. V dropped 6 bases and J dropped 7 bases, with 7 bases sitting between them. The CDR3 is 11 residues long. CDR3 in DNA: TGTGCCAGCAGAAACTTGAATGAGCAGTTCTTC. The encoded protein is CASRNLNEQFF.

This rearrangement joins TRBV29-1 to TRBJ2-1; 8 nucleotides align to TRBD1. CDR3 length: 15 residues. Germline V gene sequence: CDR1 SQVTM, CDR2 ANQGSEA. Germline trimming cut 3 bases from V and 4 bases from J; bases unmatched to any gene: 8. In nucleotides, the CDR3 is TGCAGCGTTGAGGCCACAGGACAGGGTTACAATGAGCAGTTCTTC. Protein sequence: CSVEATGQGYNEQFF.

The gene calls are TRBV6-5 and TRBJ1-2; no reliable D call. The CDR3 is 12 residues long. Germline CDR1 is MNHEY and CDR2 is SVGAGI. Trimming removed 5 bases at V and 4 bases at J, with 8 bases between. Written as DNA, the CDR3 is TGTGCCAGCAGTGGGAGGCCCTATGGCTACACCTTC. Translating gives CASSGRPYGYTF.

This clonotype was detected a few times. The chain couples TRBV6-5 to TRBJ2-6; no firm D call. V was shortened by 2 bases and J by 0 bases, with 5 bases between the two germline ends. There are 15 residues in the CDR3. Looked up from germline, CDR1 is MNHEY and CDR2 is SVGAGI. CDR3 protein: CASSYINSGANVLTF. As DNA, the CDR3 is TGTGCCAGCAGTTACATCAACTCTGGGGCCAACGTCCTGACTTTC.

This clonotype turned up a few times. The CDR3 sequence: CASRYSGTFEQYF. The CDR3 DNA is TGTGCCAGCAGGTACTCCGGGACCTTCGAGCAGTACTTC. The chain combines TRBV11-2 with TRBJ2-7, with D possibly being TRBD1 or TRBD2 (5 bases each). The germline CDR1 and CDR2 sequences are SGHAT and FQNNGV. This CDR3 region has 13 residues. Trimming left V 6 bases short and J 6 bases short, with 15 bases between.

The chain employs TRBV2 and TRBJ2-5, with D possibly matching TRBD2 (6 bases). The CDR3 runs 19 residues. Germline CDR1 is SNHLY and CDR2 is FYNNEI. The germline V and J ends were trimmed by 3 bases and 5 bases, with 28 bases remaining between them. The CDR3 DNA reads as TGTGCCAGCAGTGAGTCCCACCCGCGGTGGGGACTCCAAGGGGAGACCCAGTACTTC. It codes for CASSESHPRWGLQGETQYF.